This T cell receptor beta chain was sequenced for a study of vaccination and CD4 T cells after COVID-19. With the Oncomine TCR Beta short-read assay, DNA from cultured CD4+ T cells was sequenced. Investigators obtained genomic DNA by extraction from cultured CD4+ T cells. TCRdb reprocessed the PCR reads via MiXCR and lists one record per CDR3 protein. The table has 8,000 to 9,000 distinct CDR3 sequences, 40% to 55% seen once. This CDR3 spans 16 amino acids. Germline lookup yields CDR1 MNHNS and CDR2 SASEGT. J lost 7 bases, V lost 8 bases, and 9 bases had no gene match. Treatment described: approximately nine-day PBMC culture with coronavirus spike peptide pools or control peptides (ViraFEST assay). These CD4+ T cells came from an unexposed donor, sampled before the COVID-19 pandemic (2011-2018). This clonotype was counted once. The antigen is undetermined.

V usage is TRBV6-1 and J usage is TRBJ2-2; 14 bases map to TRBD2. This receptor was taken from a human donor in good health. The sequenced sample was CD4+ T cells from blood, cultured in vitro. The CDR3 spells CASSRLAGGPIGELFF. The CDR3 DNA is TGTGCCAGCTCCAGACTAGCGGGGGGGCCTATCGGGGAGCTGTTTTTT.